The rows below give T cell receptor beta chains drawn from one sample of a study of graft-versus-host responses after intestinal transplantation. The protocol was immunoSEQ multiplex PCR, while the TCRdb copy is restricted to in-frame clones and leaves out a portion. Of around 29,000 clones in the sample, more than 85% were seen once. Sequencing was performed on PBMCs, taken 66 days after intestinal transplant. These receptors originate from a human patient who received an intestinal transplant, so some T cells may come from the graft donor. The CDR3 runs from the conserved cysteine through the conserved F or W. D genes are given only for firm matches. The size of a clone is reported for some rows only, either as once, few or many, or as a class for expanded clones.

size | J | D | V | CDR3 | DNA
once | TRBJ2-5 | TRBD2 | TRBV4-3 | CASSQERGGQETQYF | TGCGCCAGCAGCCAAGAGCGGGGGGGCCAAGAGACCCAGTACTTC
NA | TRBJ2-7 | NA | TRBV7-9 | CASSPQGSPYEQYF | TGTGCCAGCAGCCCGCAGGGGTCCCCATACGAGCAGTACTTC
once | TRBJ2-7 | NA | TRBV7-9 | CASSPLPGPQYEQYF | TGTGCCAGCAGCCCCCTTCCGGGCCCACAGTACGAGCAGTACTTC
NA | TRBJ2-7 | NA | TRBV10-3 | CAIRDSYYEQYF | TGTGCCATCAGGGACTCGTACTACGAGCAGTACTTC
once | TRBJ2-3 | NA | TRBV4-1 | CASSQPTNTDTQYF | TGCGCCAGCAGCCAGCCGACTAACACAGATACGCAGTATTTT
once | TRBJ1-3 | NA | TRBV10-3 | CAVTRDLSGNTIYF | TGTGCCGTCACCCGGGACCTCTCTGGAAACACCATATATTTT
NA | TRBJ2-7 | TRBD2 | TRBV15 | CATSRGTNYEQYF | TGTGCCACCAGCAGGGGGACTAACTACGAGCAGTACTTC
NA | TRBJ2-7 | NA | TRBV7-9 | CASSSNGVAYEQYF | TGTGCCAGCAGCTCCAATGGTGTAGCCTACGAGCAGTACTTC
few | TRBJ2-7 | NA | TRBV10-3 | CAISDRRVSGLRTYEQYF | TGTGCCATCAGTGATCGTCGGGTTTCGGGACTTCGGACCTACGAGCAGTACTTC
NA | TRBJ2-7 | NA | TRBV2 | CASSESAYSYEQYF | TGTGCCAGCAGTGAAAGCGCTTACTCCTACGAGCAGTACTTC
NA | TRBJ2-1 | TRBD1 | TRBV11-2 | CASSPGTVYNEQFF | TGTGCCAGCAGCCCCGGGACAGTCTACAATGAGCAGTTCTTC
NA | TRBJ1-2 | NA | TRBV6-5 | CASSNPANYGYTF | TGTGCCAGCTCAAACCCAGCCAACTATGGCTACACCTTC
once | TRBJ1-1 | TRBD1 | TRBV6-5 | CASSSQGRETEAFF | TGTGCCAGCAGTTCACAGGGGAGAGAAACTGAAGCTTTCTTT
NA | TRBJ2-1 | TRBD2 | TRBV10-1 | CASSEFTSVYNEQFF | TGCGCCAGCAGTGAGTTTACTAGCGTTTACAATGAGCAGTTCTTC
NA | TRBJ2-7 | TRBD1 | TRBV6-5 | CASSYPRTGQVEQYF | TGTGCCAGCAGTTATCCGAGGACAGGGCAGGTCGAGCAGTACTTC
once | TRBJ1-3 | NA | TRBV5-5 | CASSPGQTRVDGNTIYF | TGTGCCAGCAGTCCCGGACAAACCCGAGTGGATGGAAACACCATATATTTT
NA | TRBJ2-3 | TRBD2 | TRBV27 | CASSARLASTDTQYF | TGTGCCAGCAGTGCCCGACTAGCCAGCACAGATACGCAGTATTTT
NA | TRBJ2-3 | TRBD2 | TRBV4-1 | CASSQDGRGDSTDTQYF | TGCGCCAGCAGCCAAGACGGGCGGGGGGATAGCACAGATACGCAGTATTTT
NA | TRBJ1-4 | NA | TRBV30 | CAWTLRGTNEKLFF | TGTGCCTGGACCTTACGGGGAACTAATGAAAAACTGTTTTTT
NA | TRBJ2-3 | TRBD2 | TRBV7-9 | CASSFRLAGAEDTQYF | TGTGCCAGCAGCTTTCGATTAGCGGGGGCCGAAGATACGCAGTATTTT
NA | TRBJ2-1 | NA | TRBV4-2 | CASSQVAEANEQFF | TGTGCCAGCAGCCAAGTCGCGGAGGCAAATGAGCAGTTCTTC
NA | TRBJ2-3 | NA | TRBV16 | CASSPMGADTQYF | TGTGCCAGCAGCCCCATGGGGGCAGATACGCAGTATTTT
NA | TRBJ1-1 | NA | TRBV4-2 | CASKKDSEYLLDTEAFF | TGTGCCAGCAAAAAGGACAGCGAGTACCTTTTGGACACTGAAGCTTTCTTT
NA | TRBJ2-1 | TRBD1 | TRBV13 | CASSLARGQGIGNEQFF | TGTGCCAGCAGCTTAGCCCGGGGACAGGGGATTGGCAATGAGCAGTTCTTC
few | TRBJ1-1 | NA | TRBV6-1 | CASKKREQANTEAFF | TGTGCCAGCAAGAAAAGGGAGCAAGCGAACACTGAAGCTTTCTTT
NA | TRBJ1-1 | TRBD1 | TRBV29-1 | CSVKAGTDNTEAFF | TGCAGCGTAAAAGCCGGGACAGACAACACTGAAGCTTTCTTT
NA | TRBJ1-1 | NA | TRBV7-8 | CASSLVGGQNTEAFF | TGTGCCAGCAGCTTAGTGGGGGGGCAAAACACTGAAGCTTTCTTT
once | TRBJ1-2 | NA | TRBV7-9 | CASSPGGGTYGYTF | TGTGCCAGCAGCCCCGGAGGCGGGACCTATGGCTACACCTTC
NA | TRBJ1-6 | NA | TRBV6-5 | CASSYLGPSSPLHF | TGTGCCAGCAGTTACCTGGGACCCTCTTCACCCCTCCACTTT
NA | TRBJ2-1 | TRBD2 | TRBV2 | CASSSRLARGSYNEQFF | TGTGCCAGCAGCAGCCGACTAGCGAGGGGCTCCTACAATGAGCAGTTCTTC
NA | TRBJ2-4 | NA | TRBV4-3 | CASSQKVGGGWNIQYF | TGCGCCAGCAGCCAAAAGGTGGGGGGCGGTTGGAACATTCAGTACTTC
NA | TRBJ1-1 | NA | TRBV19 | CASSIAENTEAFF | TGTGCCAGTAGTATTGCGGAGAACACTGAAGCTTTCTTT
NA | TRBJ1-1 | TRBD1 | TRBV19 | CASSVGQGLNTEAFF | TGTGCCAGTAGTGTGGGACAGGGGCTGAACACTGAAGCTTTCTTT
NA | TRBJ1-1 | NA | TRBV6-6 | CASSDTGTTEAFF | TGTGCCAGCAGTGACACCGGGACTACTGAAGCTTTCTTT
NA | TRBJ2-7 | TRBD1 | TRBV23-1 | CASSQSRSQGAYEQYF | TGCGCCAGCAGTCAATCTAGGTCGCAGGGGGCCTACGAGCAGTACTTC
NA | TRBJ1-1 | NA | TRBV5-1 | CASSFRTENTEAFF | TGCGCCAGCAGCTTCCGGACGGAGAACACTGAAGCTTTCTTT
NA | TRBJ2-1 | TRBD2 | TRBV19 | CASRHMTSGYNEQFF | TGTGCCAGCCGACATATGACTAGCGGGTACAATGAGCAGTTCTTC
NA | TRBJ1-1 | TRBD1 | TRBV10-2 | CASRAGQGNTEAFF | TGCGCCAGCAGAGCTGGACAGGGCAACACTGAAGCTTTCTTT
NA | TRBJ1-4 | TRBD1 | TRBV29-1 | CSVVGQGNEKLFF | TGCAGCGTTGTAGGACAGGGAAATGAAAAACTGTTTTTT
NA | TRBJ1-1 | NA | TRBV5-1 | CASSLAQPNTEAFF | TGCGCCAGCAGCTTGGCACAGCCTAACACTGAAGCTTTCTTT
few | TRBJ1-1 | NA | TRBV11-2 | CNVGGTEAFF | TGCAACGTCGGGGGGACTGAAGCTTTCTTT
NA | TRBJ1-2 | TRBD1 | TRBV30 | CAWSAQGAADGYTF | TGTGCCTGGAGCGCACAGGGGGCGGCCGATGGCTACACCTTC
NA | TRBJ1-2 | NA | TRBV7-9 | CASSSHPGQKSCYGYTF | TGTGCCAGCAGCTCCCACCCCGGACAGAAAAGCTGCTATGGCTACACCTTC
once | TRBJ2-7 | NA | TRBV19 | CASSTGSNYEQYF | TGTGCCAGTAGTACGGGTTCGAACTACGAGCAGTACTTC
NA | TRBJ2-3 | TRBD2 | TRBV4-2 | CASSQDKRGASGTQYF | TGTGCCAGCAGCCAAGATAAGCGGGGGGCCTCTGGGACGCAGTATTTT
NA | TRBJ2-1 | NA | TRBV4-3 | CASSQESGPYNEQFF | TGCGCCAGCAGCCAAGAATCCGGGCCCTACAATGAGCAGTTCTTC
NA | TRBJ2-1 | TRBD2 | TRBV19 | CASSIVLAGSYNEQFF | TGTGCCAGTAGTATAGTCCTAGCGGGTTCCTACAATGAGCAGTTCTTC
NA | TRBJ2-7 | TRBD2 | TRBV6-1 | CASSEALPSGYYEQYF | TGTGCCAGCAGTGAAGCGCTACCTAGCGGATACTACGAGCAGTACTTC
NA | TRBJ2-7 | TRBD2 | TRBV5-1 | CASSLGVAGGPSYEQYF | TGCGCCAGCAGCTTGGGGGTAGCGGGAGGCCCGTCCTACGAGCAGTACTTC
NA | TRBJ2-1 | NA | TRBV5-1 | CASSLRPGLPSGAYNEQFF | TGCGCCAGCAGCTTAAGACCGGGACTCCCCTCTGGGGCCTACAATGAGCAGTTCTTC
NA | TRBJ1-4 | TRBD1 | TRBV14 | CASSPYRGPGEKLFF | TGTGCCAGCAGCCCATACAGGGGGCCGGGGGAAAAACTGTTTTTT
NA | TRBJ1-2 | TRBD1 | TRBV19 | CASSWTGDDYTF | TGTGCCAGTAGCTGGACAGGGGACGACTACACCTTC
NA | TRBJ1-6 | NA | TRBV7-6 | CASSWASSYNSPLHF | TGTGCCAGCAGCTGGGCCAGCTCCTATAATTCACCCCTCCACTTT
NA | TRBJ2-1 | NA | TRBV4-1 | CASSQDYLKFF | TGCGCCAGCAGCCAAGATTACTTGAAGTTCTTC
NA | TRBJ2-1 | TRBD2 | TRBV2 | CASSTSGSSANEQFF | TGTGCCAGCTCAACTAGCGGGAGTTCAGCGAATGAGCAGTTCTTC
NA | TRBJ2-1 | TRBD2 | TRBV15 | CATSRSGLALYNEQFF | TGTGCCACCAGCAGATCTGGACTAGCACTTTACAATGAGCAGTTCTTC
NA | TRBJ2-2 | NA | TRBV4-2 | CASSQDPGRANTGELFF | TGTGCCAGCAGCCAAGACCCGGGACGAGCGAACACCGGGGAGCTGTTTTTT